Below are 8 T cell receptor beta chains sequenced from a single sample in a study. Tregs were sorted as CD4+CD25+CD127-/low cells. TCRdb ran MiXCR on the 5' RACE reads and lists one entry per CDR3 protein. Of about 43,000 distinct CDR3 sequences listed, more than 20% are singletons. The sample consisted of Tregs sorted from a lymph node. The source is a female donor with breast cancer.

The sample holds many counts of this clonotype. The rearrangement links TRBV6-6 to TRBJ2-5; tentatively, D is TRBD1 (6 bases). The CDR3 has 13 amino acids. Trimming removed 2 bases at V and 4 bases at J, with 8 bases between. Germline V gives CDR1 MNHNY, CDR2 SVGAGI (reference sequence). In nucleotides, the CDR3 is TGTGCCAGCAGTTACGGGGGCGGAGAGACCCAGTACTTC. This translates into CASSYGGGETQYF.

The gene calls are TRBV5-1 and TRBJ2-6, with D perhaps matching TRBD1 (6 bases). Germline V gives CDR1 SGHRS, CDR2 YFSETQ. Trimming pared 7 bases from V and 1 base from J, leaving 15 bases between. The CDR3 is made up of 16 amino acids. CDR3 in amino acids: CASEGPQGSGANVLTF. DNA for the CDR3: TGCGCCAGCGAGGGTCCACAGGGATCTGGGGCCAACGTCCTGACTTTC.

The rearrangement uses TRBV20-1 and TRBJ2-7; 8 nucleotides match TRBD2. The CDR3 sequence is 14 residues long. J gave up 4 bases and V 5 bases, and 10 bases lay outside the gene matches. Germline assignment: CDR1 DFQATT and CDR2 SNEGSKA (reference sequence). The CDR3 DNA is TGCAGTGCTTCCGGGGGGGTAGCGGGGTACGAGCAGTACTTC. Translating it yields CSASGGVAGYEQYF.

Note on this clonotype: A read error may explain this, as a much larger clone is one base away. The genes are TRBV4-2 and TRBJ2-3; 7 nucleotides align to TRBD2. The CDR3 is 19 residues long. CDR1 LGHNA and CDR2 YNFKEQ come from the germline V gene. J gave up 5 bases and V 4 bases, and 21 bases lay outside the gene matches. DNA for the CDR3: TGTGCCAGCAGCCCAGGTTTTATCTTAGGGAGGGATCTGGGAGATACGCAGTATTTT. Its protein is CASSPGFILGRDLGDTQYF.

With regard to this clonotype: A much larger clone lies a single base off, so this may be a read error. This chain joins TRBV5-1 and TRBJ1-1; D is ambiguous. This CDR3 contains 16 residues. Germline V lookup: CDR1 SGHRS, CDR2 YFSETQ. Between the trimmed V and J ends, which lost 4 bases and 1 base, there was a span of 17 bases. This CDR3 is CASSAMGGTKNTEAFF. The CDR3 nucleotides read TGCGCCAGCAGCGCGATGGGCGGAACTAAGAACACTGAAGCTTTCTTT.

As regards this clonotype: A much bigger clone sits one base away, suggesting this may be a read error. This chain uses TRBV27 with TRBJ2-7; D gene ambiguous. CDR1 and CDR2 (germline): MNHEY, SMNVEV (reference sequence). Trimming cost V 0 bases and J 6 bases, with 6 bases left between them. The CDR3 loop spans 12 amino acids. This CDR3 reads CASSLSGCEQYF. In nucleotides, the CDR3 is TGTGCCAGCAGTTTATCTGGCTGCGAGCAGTACTTC.

This chain uses TRBV9 with TRBJ2-3; the D gene is possibly TRBD2 (6 bases). Germline CDR1 and CDR2: SGDLS and YYNGEE. V was cut by 3 bases and J by 2 bases, with 10 bases left in between. CDR3 length: 14 residues. CDR3 loop: CASSAQGLTDTQYF. As DNA, the CDR3 is TGTGCCAGCAGCGCCCAGGGACTCACAGATACGCAGTATTTT.

This clonotype was seen repeatedly, ten times or more. This chain uses TRBV4-1 with TRBJ2-7; 7 positions match TRBD1. Germline V lookup: CDR1 MGHRA, CDR2 YSYEKL. CDR3 length: 14 residues. The V segment lost 4 bases and the J segment 3 bases; nucleotides outside the gene matches: 6. In nucleotides, the CDR3 is TGCGCCAGCAGCCCCCGGGACAGTGTCTACGAGCAGTACTTC. Translation: CASSPRDSVYEQYF.